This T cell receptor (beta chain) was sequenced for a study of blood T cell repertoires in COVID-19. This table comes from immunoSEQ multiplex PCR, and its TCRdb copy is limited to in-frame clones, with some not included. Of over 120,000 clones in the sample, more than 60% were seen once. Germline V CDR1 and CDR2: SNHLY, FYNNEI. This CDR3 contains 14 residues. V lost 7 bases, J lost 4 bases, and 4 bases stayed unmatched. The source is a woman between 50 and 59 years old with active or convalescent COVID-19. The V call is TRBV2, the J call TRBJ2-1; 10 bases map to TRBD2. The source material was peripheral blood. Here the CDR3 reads CASIPGLAYNEQFF. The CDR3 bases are TGTGCCAGCATCCCGGGACTAGCGTACAATGAGCAGTTCTTC.